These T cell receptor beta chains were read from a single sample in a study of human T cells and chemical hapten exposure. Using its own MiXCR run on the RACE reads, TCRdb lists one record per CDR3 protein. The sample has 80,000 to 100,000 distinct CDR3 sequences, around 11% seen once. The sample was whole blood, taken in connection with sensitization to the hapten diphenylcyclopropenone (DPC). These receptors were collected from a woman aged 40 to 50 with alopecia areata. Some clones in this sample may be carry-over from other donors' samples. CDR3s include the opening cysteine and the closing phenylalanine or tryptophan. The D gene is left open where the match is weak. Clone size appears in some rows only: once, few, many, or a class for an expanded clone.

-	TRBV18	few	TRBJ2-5	CASSQKPGQETQYF	TGTGCCAGCTCGCAGAAACCGGGCCAAGAGACCCAGTACTTC
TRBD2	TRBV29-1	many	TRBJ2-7	CSVAKRQGLAGVHEQYF	TGCAGCGTTGCCAAAAGACAGGGACTAGCGGGAGTACACGAGCAGTACTTC
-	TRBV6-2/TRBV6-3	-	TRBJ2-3	CATTGTPRSDTQYF	TGTGCCACCACCGGGACTCCCAGGTCAGATACGCAGTATTTT
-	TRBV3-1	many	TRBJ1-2	CASSQGRLYGYTF	TGTGCCAGCAGCCAAGGGCGGCTCTATGGCTACACCTTC
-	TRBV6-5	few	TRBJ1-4	CASSRRAQLNEKLFF	TGTGCCAGCAGTCGCCGGGCACAGCTGAATGAAAAACTGTTTTTT
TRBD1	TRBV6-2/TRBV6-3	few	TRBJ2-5	CASSYEAGTGQETQYF	TGTGCCAGCAGTTACGAAGCCGGGACAGGTCAAGAGACCCAGTACTTC
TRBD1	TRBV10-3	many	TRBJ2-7	CAISTGTGGSEQYF	TGTGCCATCAGCACCGGGACAGGGGGCTCCGAGCAGTACTTC
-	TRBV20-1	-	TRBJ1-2	CSARAGTALFYGYTF	TGCAGTGCTAGAGCCGGGACGGCTCTTTTCTATGGCTACACCTTC
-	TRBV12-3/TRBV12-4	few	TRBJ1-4	CASSFYLATNEKLFF	TGTGCCAGCAGTTTTTACTTAGCAACTAATGAAAAACTGTTTTTT
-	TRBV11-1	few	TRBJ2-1	CASSLISDSGGKNEQFF	TGTGCCAGCAGCTTAATCTCAGATTCGGGCGGGAAAAATGAGCAGTTCTTC
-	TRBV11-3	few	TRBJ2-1	CASSLSGTYNEQFF	TGTGCCAGCAGCTTAAGCGGGACATACAATGAGCAGTTCTTC
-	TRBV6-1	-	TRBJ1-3	CASSLEDYSGNTIYF	TGTGCCAGCAGTTTAGAGGACTACTCTGGAAACACCATATATTTT
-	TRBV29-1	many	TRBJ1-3	CSVDSGNTIYF	TGCAGCGTTGACTCTGGAAACACCATATATTTT
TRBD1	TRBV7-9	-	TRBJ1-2	CASTRTGGDYGYTF	TGTGCCAGCACCCGGACAGGGGGCGACTATGGCTACACCTTC
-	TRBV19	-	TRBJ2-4	CASSSSSTRAGNIQYF	TGTGCCAGTAGTTCTTCCTCGACGAGAGCGGGAAACATTCAGTACTTC
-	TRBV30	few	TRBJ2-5	CAWSGGAGFRETQYF	TGTGCCTGGAGTGGGGGGGCAGGATTCAGAGAGACCCAGTACTTC
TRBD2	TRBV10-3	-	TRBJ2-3	CAIGTSGTDTQYF	TGTGCCATCGGGACTAGCGGCACAGATACGCAGTATTTT
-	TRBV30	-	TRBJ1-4	CAWSGQNEKLFF	TGTGCCTGGAGTGGACAGAATGAAAAACTGTTTTTT
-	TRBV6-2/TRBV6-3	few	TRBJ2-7	CASSSPGSTTEEQYF	TGTGCCAGCAGTTCACCGGGGTCTACTACGGAGGAGCAGTACTTC
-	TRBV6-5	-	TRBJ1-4	CASSSDGEKLFF	TGTGCCAGCAGTTCGGACGGGGAAAAACTGTTTTTT
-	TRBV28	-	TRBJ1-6	CASSLVVGGRGNSPLHF	TGTGCCAGCAGTTTAGTAGTGGGGGGCCGGGGAAATTCACCCCTCCACTTT
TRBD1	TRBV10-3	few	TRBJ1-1	CVVGPDRDSTEAFF	TGTGTCGTAGGACCCGACAGGGATAGCACTGAAGCTTTCTTT
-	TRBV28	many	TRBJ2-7	CASSGDAVYEQYF	TGTGCCAGCAGTGGGGACGCAGTCTACGAGCAGTACTTC
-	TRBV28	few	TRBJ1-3	CASRLRGAGNTIYF	TGTGCCAGCAGGTTACGGGGAGCTGGAAACACCATATATTTT
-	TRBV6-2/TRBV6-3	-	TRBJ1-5	CASSYNGGRGFGNQPQHF	TGTGCCAGCAGTTATAACGGAGGACGGGGGTTCGGCAATCAGCCCCAGCATTTT
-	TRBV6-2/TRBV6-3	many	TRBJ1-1	CASSYTPPRTEAFF	TGTGCCAGCAGTTATACCCCCCCCCGGACTGAAGCTTTCTTT
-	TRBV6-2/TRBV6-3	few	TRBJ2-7	CASRDPGQIYEQYF	TGTGCCAGCAGGGACCCGGGACAAATCTACGAGCAGTACTTC
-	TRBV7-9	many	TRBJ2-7	CASSLADHPEKYF	TGTGCCAGCAGCTTAGCTGACCACCCGGAGAAGTACTTC
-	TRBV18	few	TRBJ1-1	CASSPPGTGEAFF	TGTGCCAGCTCACCACCCGGGACGGGTGAAGCTTTCTTT
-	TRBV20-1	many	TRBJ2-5	CSARGAVVVSIQETQYF	TGCAGTGCTAGAGGGGCCGTGGTAGTGTCGATCCAAGAGACCCAGTACTTC
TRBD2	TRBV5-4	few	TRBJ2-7	CASSLGSGTYEQYF	TGTGCCAGCAGCTTGGGTAGCGGGACCTACGAGCAGTACTTC
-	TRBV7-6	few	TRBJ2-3	CASSTTHTDTQYF	TGTGCCAGCAGCACTACTCACACAGATACGCAGTATTTT
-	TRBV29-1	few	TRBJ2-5	CSVSTGRPQYF	TGCAGCGTATCTACAGGGAGGCCCCAGTACTTC
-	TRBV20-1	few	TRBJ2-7	CSARGPGQEQYF	TGCAGTGCTAGAGGTCCAGGACAGGAGCAGTACTTC
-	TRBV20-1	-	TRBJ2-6	CSANGYGTPSGANVLTF	TGCAGTGCCAACGGATACGGGACCCCGTCTGGGGCCAACGTCCTGACTTTC
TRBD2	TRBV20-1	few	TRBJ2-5	CSAGTSGNRKTQYF	TGCAGTGCCGGGACTAGCGGGAACAGGAAGACCCAGTACTTC
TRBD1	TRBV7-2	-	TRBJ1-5	CASSIQGRSNQPQHF	TGTGCCAGCAGCATACAGGGGCGAAGCAATCAGCCCCAGCATTTT
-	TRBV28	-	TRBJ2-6	CASSLKGANVLTF	TGTGCCAGCAGTTTAAAGGGGGCCAACGTCCTGACTTTC
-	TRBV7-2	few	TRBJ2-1	CASSLGASVRNNEQFF	TGTGCCAGCAGCTTAGGGGCTAGCGTGAGGAACAATGAGCAGTTCTTC
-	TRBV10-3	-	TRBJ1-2	CAISLSMAGAPYGYTF	TGTGCCATCAGCCTCTCGATGGCGGGGGCGCCCTATGGCTACACCTTC
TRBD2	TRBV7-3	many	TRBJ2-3	CASSLTGAGGPSDTQYF	TGTGCCAGCAGCTTAACCGGGGCGGGAGGGCCCTCAGATACGCAGTATTTT
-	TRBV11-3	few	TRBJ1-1	CASSLDGGGSGEAFF	TGTGCCAGCAGCTTAGATGGAGGAGGCTCCGGTGAAGCTTTCTTT
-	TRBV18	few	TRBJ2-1	CASSRREYYNEQFF	TGTGCCAGCTCACGCCGGGAATATTACAATGAGCAGTTCTTC
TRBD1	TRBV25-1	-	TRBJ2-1	CASRYSGQGFSKGVNEQFF	TGTGCCAGCAGGTACTCGGGACAGGGGTTTTCTAAGGGGGTCAATGAGCAGTTCTTC
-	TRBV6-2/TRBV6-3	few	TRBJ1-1	CASSYDKYQNTEAFF	TGTGCCAGCAGTTACGACAAATATCAGAACACTGAAGCTTTCTTT
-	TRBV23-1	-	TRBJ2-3	CASSQSQGNTDTQYF	TGCGCCAGCAGTCAATCCCAGGGTAACACAGATACGCAGTATTTT
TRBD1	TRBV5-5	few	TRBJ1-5	CVSSAMPGQWPASNQPQHF	TGTGTCAGCAGCGCGATGCCGGGACAGTGGCCCGCCAGTAATCAGCCCCAGCATTTT
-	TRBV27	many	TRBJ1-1	CASSFGGVGEAFF	TGTGCCAGCAGTTTCGGGGGGGTAGGTGAAGCTTTCTTT
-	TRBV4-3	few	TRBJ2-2	CASSQEFQGTPTLNTGELFF	TGCGCCAGCAGCCAAGAATTCCAGGGGACCCCAACATTGAACACCGGGGAGCTGTTTTTT
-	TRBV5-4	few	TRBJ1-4	CASSIKQGGEKLFF	TGTGCCAGCAGCATAAAACAGGGTGGGGAAAAACTGTTTTTT
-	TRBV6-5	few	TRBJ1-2	CASSYQYGRFEDGYTF	TGTGCCAGCAGTTACCAGTACGGCCGCTTTGAGGATGGCTACACCTTC
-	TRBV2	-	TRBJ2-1	CASSEVAEQFF	TGTGCCAGCAGTGAGGTAGCGGAGCAGTTCTTC
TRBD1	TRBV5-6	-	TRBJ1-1	CASSLGDSLKAFF	TGTGCCAGCAGCTTGGGGGACAGCCTGAAGGCTTTCTTT
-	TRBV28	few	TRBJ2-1	CASSHRRPLWEQFF	TGTGCCAGCAGTCATAGGAGACCTTTATGGGAGCAGTTCTTC
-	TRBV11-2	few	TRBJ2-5	CASSPQTPAQYF	TGTGCCAGCAGTCCTCAGACGCCCGCCCAGTACTTC
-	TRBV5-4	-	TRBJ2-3	CASSSDGGGTDTQYF	TGTGCCAGCAGCTCCGACGGGGGAGGCACAGATACGCAGTATTTT
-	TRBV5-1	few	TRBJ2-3	CASSPAPSTDTQYF	TGCGCCAGCAGCCCTGCGCCTAGCACAGATACGCAGTATTTT
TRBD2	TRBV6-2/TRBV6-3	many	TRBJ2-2	CASSYSGLDGTGELFF	TGTGCCAGCAGTTATAGCGGGCTCGATGGCACCGGGGAGCTGTTTTTT
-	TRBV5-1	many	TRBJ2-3	CASSLADTQYF	TGTGCCAGCAGCTTAGCAGATACGCAGTATTTT
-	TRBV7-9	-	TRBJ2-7	CASSLQTVYDEQYF	TGTGCCAGCAGCCTACAGACAGTATATGACGAGCAGTACTTC